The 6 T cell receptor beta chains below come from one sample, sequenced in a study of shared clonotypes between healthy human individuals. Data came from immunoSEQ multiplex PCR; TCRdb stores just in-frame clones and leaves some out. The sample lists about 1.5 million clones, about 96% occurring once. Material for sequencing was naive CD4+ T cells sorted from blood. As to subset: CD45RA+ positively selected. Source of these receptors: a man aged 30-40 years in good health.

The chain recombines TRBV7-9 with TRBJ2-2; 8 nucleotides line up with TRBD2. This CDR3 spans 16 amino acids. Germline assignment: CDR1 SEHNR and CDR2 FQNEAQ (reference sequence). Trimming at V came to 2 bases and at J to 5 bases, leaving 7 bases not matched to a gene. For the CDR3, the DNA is TGTGCCAGCAGCTTATTTGGGACTAGGAGAACCGGGGAGCTGTTTTTT. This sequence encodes CASSLFGTRRTGELFF.

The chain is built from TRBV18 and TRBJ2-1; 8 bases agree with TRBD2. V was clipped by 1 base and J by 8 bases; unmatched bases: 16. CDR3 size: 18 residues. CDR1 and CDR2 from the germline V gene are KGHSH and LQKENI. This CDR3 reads CASSPQGAVSGISHEQFF. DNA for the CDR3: TGTGCCAGCTCACCACAAGGAGCGGTTAGCGGGATTTCCCATGAGCAGTTCTTC.

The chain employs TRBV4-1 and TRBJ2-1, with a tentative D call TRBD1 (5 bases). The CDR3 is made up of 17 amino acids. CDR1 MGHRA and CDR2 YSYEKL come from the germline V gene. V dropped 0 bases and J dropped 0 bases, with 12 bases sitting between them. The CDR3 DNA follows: TGCGCCAGCAGCCAAGATGAAAGGGGTTTCTCCTACAATGAGCAGTTCTTC. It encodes CASSQDERGFSYNEQFF.

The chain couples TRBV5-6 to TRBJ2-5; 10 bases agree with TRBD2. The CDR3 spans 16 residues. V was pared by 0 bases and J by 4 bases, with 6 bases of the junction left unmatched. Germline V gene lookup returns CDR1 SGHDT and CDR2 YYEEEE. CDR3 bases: TGTGCCAGCAGCTTGGCGGCTAGCGGGAGTATAGAGACCCAGTACTTC. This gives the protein CASSLAASGSIETQYF.

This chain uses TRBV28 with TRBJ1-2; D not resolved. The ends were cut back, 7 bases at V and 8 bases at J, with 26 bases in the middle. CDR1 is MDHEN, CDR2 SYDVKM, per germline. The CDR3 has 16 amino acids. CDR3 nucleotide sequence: TGTGCCAGCACCCCAGTTTATGGACCGGGCAAAGGGGGCTACACCTTC. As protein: CASTPVYGPGKGGYTF.

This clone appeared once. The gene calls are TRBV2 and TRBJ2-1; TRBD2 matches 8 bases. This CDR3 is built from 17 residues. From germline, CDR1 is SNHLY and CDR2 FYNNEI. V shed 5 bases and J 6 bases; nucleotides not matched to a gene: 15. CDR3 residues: CASSNTGGRKGGNEQFF. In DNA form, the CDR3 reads TGTGCCAGCAGTAATACAGGCGGGAGGAAAGGGGGCAATGAGCAGTTCTTC.